This passage covers 19 T cell receptor beta chains from one sample sequenced in a study of shared T cell receptors in the human thymus. Profiling relied on immunoSEQ multiplex PCR, and the TCRdb table lists in-frame clones only, not all of them. The table has 630,000 or so clones, around 87% seen once. Another study also made use of these data, one on human thymus T cells.

The specimen was thymocytes. The receptors originated from a boy under two years old with a congenital heart defect.

This clone was observed once. The rearrangement uses TRBV29-1 and TRBJ2-3; the D gene is possibly TRBD2 (5 bases). Germline-derived CDR1 and CDR2 are SQVTM and ANQGSEA. This CDR3 region has 12 residues. Trimming pared 4 bases from V and 6 bases from J, leaving 11 bases between. The CDR3 sequence is CSVGLAVDTQYF. Written as DNA, the CDR3 is TGCAGCGTTGGCCTAGCAGTGGATACGCAGTATTTT.

This clone was seen a handful of times. The chain links TRBV7-6 to TRBJ2-7; D perhaps matches TRBD2 (6 bases). V was shortened by 3 bases and J by 2 bases, with 8 bases between the two germline ends. This CDR3 comprises 13 residues. Germline V CDR1 and CDR2: SGHVS, FNYEAQ. CDR3 in amino acids: CASSLPGAYEQYF. CDR3 in DNA: TGTGCCAGCAGCTTGCCGGGGGCCTACGAGCAGTACTTC.

There are a few counts of this clone. The chain has TRBV4-3 and TRBJ1-2; TRBD1 matches at 10 bases. CDR3 size: 18 residues. V shed 1 base, J shed 6 bases, and the junction held 14 bases outside the gene matches. Germline CDR1 and CDR2: LGHNA and YSLEER. The CDR3 bases are TGCGCCAGCAGCCAAGGCCCTGCCCCGGGACAGGGGCGTCATGGCTACACCTTC. It translates to CASSQGPAPGQGRHGYTF.

The chain has TRBV28 and TRBJ2-4; D is undetermined. The germline V gene encodes CDR1 MDHEN and CDR2 SYDVKM. CDR3 length: 13 amino acids. The germline V and J ends were trimmed by 7 bases and 0 bases, with 7 bases remaining between them. The CDR3 DNA follows: TGTGCCAGCATGGCCTTAGCCAAAAACATTCAGTACTTC. It translates to CASMALAKNIQYF. Variable domain in full (rest from reference TRBV28 and TRBJ2-4): DVKVTQSSRYLVKRTGEKVFLECVQDMDHENMFWYRQDPGLGLRLIYFSYDVKMKEKGDIPEGYSVSREKKERFSLILESASTNQTSMYLCASMALAKNIQYFGAGTRLSVL.

The chain links TRBV7-8 to TRBJ2-7, with TRBD1 matching 8 bases. V shed 4 bases and J 1 base; nucleotides not matched to a gene: 3. This CDR3 has 14 amino acids. From germline, CDR1 is SGHVS and CDR2 FQNEAQ. As DNA, the CDR3 is TGTGCCAGCAGCTCCAGGGGGCCTTCCTACGAGCAGTACTTC. It translates to CASSSRGPSYEQYF.

This chain connects TRBV4-1 to TRBJ2-2; tentatively, D is TRBD2 (5 bases). V gave up 9 bases and J gave up 1 base, with 12 bases separating them. The CDR3 has 14 residues. Germline assignment: CDR1 MGHRA and CDR2 YSYEKL. CDR3 sequence (DNA): TGCGCCAGTCGGACCGCGGGGAACACCGGGGAGCTGTTTTTT. Amino acids: CASRTAGNTGELFF.

J is TRBJ2-1 and V is TRBV10-3, with 8 bases identical to TRBD1. Germline CDR1 and CDR2: ENHRY and SYGVKD. With 6 bases clipped from V and 9 bases from J, the junction kept 13 bases outside the gene matches. This CDR3 contains 15 residues. CDR3 in amino acids: CAISGADRGSSEQFF. CDR3 bases: TGTGCCATCAGCGGGGCCGACAGGGGAAGTAGTGAGCAGTTCTTC.

The chain recombines TRBV30 with TRBJ1-5; tentative D call: TRBD1 (6 bases). CDR1 is GTSNPN, CDR2 SVGIG, per germline (reference sequence). The length of the CDR3 is 14 residues. The germline V and J ends were trimmed by 3 bases and 5 bases, with 14 bases remaining between them. This CDR3 reads CAWRAVQGHQPQHF. The CDR3 bases are TGTGCCTGGAGAGCGGTACAGGGCCATCAGCCCCAGCATTTT.

This chain connects TRBV7-2 to TRBJ1-2; 7 nucleotides align to TRBD1. Germline V gene data show CDR1 as SGHTA and CDR2 as FQGNSA. J was trimmed by 4 bases and V by 5 bases; bases with no gene match: 16. The CDR3 totals 17 residues. The CDR3 loop is CASSLLMRQGVSYGYTF. CDR3 sequence (DNA): TGTGCCAGCAGCCTACTGATGAGACAGGGAGTTAGCTATGGCTACACCTTC.

The chain is built from TRBV4-3 and TRBJ2-1; D perhaps matches TRBD2 (6 bases). V was pared by 3 bases and J by 15 bases, with 18 bases between. CDR1 LGHNA and CDR2 YSLEER come from the germline V gene. The CDR3 spans 13 residues. In DNA form, the CDR3 reads TGCGCCAGCAGCCATTCTCCGGGACTCCCTCCGTTCTTC. Encoded protein: CASSHSPGLPPFF.

The chain is built from TRBV4-1 and TRBJ1-2; D not certain. The V end was cut by 0 bases, the J end by 3 bases, with 5 bases between. This CDR3 comprises 13 residues. Germline values: CDR1 MGHRA, CDR2 YSYEKL. The CDR3 here is CASSQDRDYGYTF. CDR3 DNA sequence: TGCGCCAGCAGCCAAGATCGGGACTATGGCTACACCTTC.

In DNA, the CDR3 is TGTGCCAGCAGCTTAATCGGTTGGTTAGCGGGGGCACAAGAGACCCAGTACTTC. Protein product: CASSLIGWLAGAQETQYF. The V and J genes are TRBV7-8 and TRBJ2-5; TRBD2 aligns across 9 bases. Germline trimming cut 2 bases from V and 2 bases from J; bases unmatched to any gene: 12. Germline V CDR1 and CDR2: SGHVS, FQNEAQ. CDR3 size: 18 residues.

This chain links TRBV7-9 with TRBJ1-4; possible D gene TRBD1, 5 bases. Trimming cost V 2 bases and J 7 bases, with 14 bases left between them. The length of the CDR3 is 15 residues. Germline assignment: CDR1 SEHNR and CDR2 FQNEAQ (reference sequence). This CDR3 is CASSLQGRWAEKLFF. The CDR3 DNA follows: TGTGCCAGCAGCTTACAGGGAAGGTGGGCTGAAAAACTGTTTTTT.

This chain connects TRBV15 to TRBJ1-1, with 9 bases identical to TRBD1. CDR3 length: 16 residues. The ends lost 4 bases at V and 0 bases at J; junction bases unmatched: 6. Germline lookup yields CDR1 LNHNV and CDR2 YYDKDF (reference sequence). The CDR3 sequence: CATSKGQGDVNTEAFF. CDR3 nucleotide sequence: TGTGCCACCAGCAAGGGACAGGGCGATGTGAACACTGAAGCTTTCTTT.

The V and J genes are TRBV25-1 and TRBJ1-2; 7 bases line up with TRBD1. CDR1 MGHDK and CDR2 SYGVNS come from the germline V gene. V lost 2 bases and J lost 5; bases outside the gene matches: 5. CDR3 size: 14 residues. CDR3 sequence reads: CASSERDRKYGYTF. DNA of the CDR3: TGTGCCAGCAGTGAACGGGACAGAAAGTATGGCTACACCTTC.

This chain connects TRBV4-2 to TRBJ2-1; weak D call: TRBD2 (6 bases). Germline V gene lookup returns CDR1 LGHNA and CDR2 YNFKEQ. Trimming removed 4 bases at V and 3 bases at J, with 16 bases between. This CDR3 comprises 16 residues. This chain's CDR3 is CASSPATGVSYNEQFF. The DNA of the CDR3 is TGTGCCAGCAGCCCGGCGACGGGGGTGAGCTACAATGAGCAGTTCTTC.

This chain joins TRBV30 and TRBJ2-1, with 10 bases fitting TRBD2. The CDR3 runs 16 residues. Germline values: CDR1 GTSNPN, CDR2 SVGIG (reference sequence). Trimming removed 3 bases from V and 7 bases from J; junction bases left unmatched: 12. CDR3 in amino acids: CAWRASSGRAGNEQFF. DNA of the CDR3: TGTGCCTGGAGGGCCTCCAGCGGGAGGGCAGGTAATGAGCAGTTCTTC.

This chain connects TRBV14 to TRBJ2-5; TRBD2 aligns across 15 bases. CDR1 SGHDN and CDR2 FVKESK come from the germline V gene. With 3 bases clipped from V and 3 bases from J, the junction kept 2 bases outside the gene matches. The CDR3 runs to 16 residues. The CDR3 sequence: CASSQGTSGGKETQYF. The CDR3 nucleotides read TGTGCCAGCAGCCAGGGGACTAGCGGGGGGAAAGAGACCCAGTACTTC. Together with reference TRBV14 and TRBJ2-5, the CDR3 gives the full variable domain: EAGVTQFPSHSVIEKGQTVTLRCDPISGHDNLYWYRRVMGKEIKFLLHFVKESKQDESGMPNNRFLAERTGGTYSTLKVQPAELEDSGVYFCASSQGTSGGKETQYFGPGTRLLVL.

This chain links TRBV18 with TRBJ1-1, with 7 nucleotides matching TRBD1. V gave up 5 bases and J gave up 5 bases; unmatched junction bases: 2. The CDR3 totals 12 residues. From germline, CDR1 is KGHSH and CDR2 LQKENI. The chain's CDR3 is CASSAQGTEAFF. Written as DNA, the CDR3 is TGTGCCAGCTCAGCACAGGGGACTGAAGCTTTCTTT.